This T cell receptor (beta chain) was found in a study of blood T cell repertoires in COVID-19. Whole-study context: Sources were T cells, B-cell-depleted T cells, or PBMCs; the material itself was cDNA or gDNA.

Turning to this clone: The DNA is omitted, as the CDR3 cannot be located on it reliably, and the CDR3 follows TCRdb's listing.

The method was immunoSEQ multiplex PCR; TCRdb's version includes in-frame clones alone and lacks a portion of them. This sample yields a few hundred thousand clones, of which around 87% are seen a single time; roughly 7.1% belongs to the top ten. The clonotype comes from a woman aged 45-65 years who had recovered from COVID-19. Sequencing was done on a sample of peripheral blood.

This chain's CDR3 is CASSLVGQGTSPFF. The chain joins TRBV7-9 to TRBJ2-1; TRBD1 is the table's D call and was not checked against the DNA. The CDR3 spans 14 amino acids, including both terminal residues. Germline loops: CDR1 SEHNR, CDR2 FQNEAQ (reference sequence).